This T cell receptor (beta chain) appears in the sequencing data of a study of cytomegalovirus exposure and HLA in healthy donors. The PCR employed 60 Vbeta primers together with 13 Jbeta primers. Produced via immunoSEQ multiplex PCR; TCRdb's table is partial and in-frame only. The table records about 200,000 clones, around 80% of them present only once. This TCR derives from a man between 35 and 55 years old in good health and CMV-seropositive. Sequenced input: PBMCs.

CDR3 loop: CAWSVQTGWTEAFF. The DNA of the CDR3 is TGTGCCTGGAGTGTACAGACAGGGTGGACTGAAGCTTTCTTT. V is TRBV30 and J is TRBJ1-1; TRBD1 aligns across 7 bases. Per the germline V gene, CDR1 is GTSNPN and CDR2 is SVGIG (reference sequence). V shed 0 bases, J shed 5 bases, and the junction held 6 bases outside the gene matches. This CDR3 spans 14 amino acids. The full variable domain, its missing parts supplied by reference TRBV30 and TRBJ1-1, is SQTIHQWPATLVQPVGSPLSLECTVEGTSNPNLYWYRQAAGRGLQLLFYSVGIGQISSEVPQNLSASRPQDRQFILSSKKLLLSDSGFYLCAWSVQTGWTEAFFGQGTRLTVV.